This is a list of T cell receptor beta chains from one sample in a study of shared clonotypes between healthy human individuals. Only in-frame clones appear in the TCRdb table, and some are missing; sequencing was by immunoSEQ multiplex PCR. This sample has about 800,000 clones, with around 96% found just once. Material: naive CD8+ T cells sorted from blood. These receptors were taken from a young man in good health. The CDR3 runs from the conserved cysteine through the conserved F or W.

len: 16; v_gene: TRBV5-1; j_gene: TRBJ2-3; CDR3aa: CASSPGQGALWDTQYF
len: 19; v_gene: TRBV6-4; j_gene: TRBJ1-5; CDR3aa: CASPYLRTGGCGGNQPQHF
len: 15; v_gene: TRBV28; j_gene: TRBJ2-7; CDR3aa: CASSLSDSLSYEQYF
len: 16; v_gene: TRBV13; j_gene: TRBJ2-7; CDR3aa: CASSLFTRDRAYEQYF
len: 14; v_gene: TRBV4-1; j_gene: TRBJ2-3; CDR3aa: CASSPPTDPDTQYF
len: 14; v_gene: TRBV13; j_gene: TRBJ2-7; CDR3aa: CASSLGASAYEQYF
len: 15; v_gene: TRBV5-5; j_gene: TRBJ2-3; CDR3aa: CASLEGFGYTDTQYF
len: 17; v_gene: TRBV9; j_gene: TRBJ1-3; CDR3aa: CASSVARTAFSGNTIYF
len: 16; v_gene: TRBV7-9; j_gene: TRBJ2-7; CDR3aa: CASSLYPRQGAYEQYF
len: 12; v_gene: TRBV15; j_gene: TRBJ1-1; CDR3aa: CATSIAGSEAFF
len: 15; v_gene: TRBV27; j_gene: TRBJ2-7; CDR3aa: CASSPERQFSYEQYF